This TCR beta chain was documented in a study of PD-1 blockade in classical Hodgkin lymphoma. Comment on this clone: The target antigen is unknown.

Whole-study results and caveats: Repertoire differences lack defined causes, possibly disease activity or prior therapy.

Assay used: immunoSEQ multiplex PCR; TCRdb lists only in-frame clones, some missing. The sample has 25,000 to 35,000 clones, about 85% seen once. Indicated time point: cycle 4 day 1 (C4D1), after five to seven weeks of nivolumab. Every patient had relapsed following autologous stem cell transplantation, and cohorts differed in brentuximab vedotin exposure. The CD4+ T cells used were purified from thawed PBMCs through magnetic negative selection. The sample consisted of CD4+ T cells from blood, taken before the fourth cycle of nivolumab. This sequence was found in a human donor with classical Hodgkin lymphoma.

The CDR3 here is CASSGDWALAGTQETQYF. The DNA of the CDR3 is TGTGCCAGCAGCGGAGACTGGGCACTAGCGGGTACCCAAGAGACCCAGTACTTC. The chain employs TRBV11-1 and TRBJ2-5, with 9 bases aligning to TRBD2. Trimming cost V 5 bases and J 1 base; bases outside gene matches: 14. The germline V gene encodes CDR1 SGHAT and CDR2 FQDESV (reference sequence). The CDR3 runs to 18 residues. Full variable domain (remainder filled in from reference TRBV11-1 and TRBJ2-5): EAEVAQSPRYKITEKSQAVAFWCDPISGHATLYWYRQILGQGPELLVQFQDESVVDDSQLPKDRFSAERLKGVDSTLKIQPAELGDSAMYLCASSGDWALAGTQETQYFGPGTRLLVL.